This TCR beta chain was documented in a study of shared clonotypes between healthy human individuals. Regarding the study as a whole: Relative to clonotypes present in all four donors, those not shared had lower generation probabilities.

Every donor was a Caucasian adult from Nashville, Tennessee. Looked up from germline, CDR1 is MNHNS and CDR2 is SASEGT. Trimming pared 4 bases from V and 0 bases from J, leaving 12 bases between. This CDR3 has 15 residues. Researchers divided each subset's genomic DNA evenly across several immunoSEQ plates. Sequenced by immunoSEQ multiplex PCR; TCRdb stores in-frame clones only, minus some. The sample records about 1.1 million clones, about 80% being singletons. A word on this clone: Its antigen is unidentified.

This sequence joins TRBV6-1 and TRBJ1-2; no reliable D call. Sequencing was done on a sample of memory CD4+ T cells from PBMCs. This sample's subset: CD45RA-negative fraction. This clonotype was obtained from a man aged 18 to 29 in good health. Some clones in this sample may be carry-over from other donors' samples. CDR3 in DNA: TGTGCCAGCAGTGCTAACAGCTCTACTAACTATGGCTACACCTTC. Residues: CASSANSSTNYGYTF.